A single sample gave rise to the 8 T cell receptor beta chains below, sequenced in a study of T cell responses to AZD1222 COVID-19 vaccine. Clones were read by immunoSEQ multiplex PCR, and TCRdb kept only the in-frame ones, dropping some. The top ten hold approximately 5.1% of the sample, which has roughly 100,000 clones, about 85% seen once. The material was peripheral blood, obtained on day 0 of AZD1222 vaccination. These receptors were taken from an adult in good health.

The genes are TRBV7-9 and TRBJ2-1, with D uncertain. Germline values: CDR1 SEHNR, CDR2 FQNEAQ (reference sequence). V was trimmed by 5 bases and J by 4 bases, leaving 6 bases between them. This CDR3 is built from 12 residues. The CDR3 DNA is TGTGCCAGCAGCCTCCTATACAATGAGCAGTTCTTC. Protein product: CASSLLYNEQFF.

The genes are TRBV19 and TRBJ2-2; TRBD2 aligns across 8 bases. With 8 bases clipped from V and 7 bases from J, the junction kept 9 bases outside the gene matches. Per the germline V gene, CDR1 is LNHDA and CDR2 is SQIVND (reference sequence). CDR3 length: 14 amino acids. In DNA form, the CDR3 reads TGTGCCAGTGGGGGACTAGTTAGATTCGGGGAGCTGTTTTTT. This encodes CASGGLVRFGELFF.

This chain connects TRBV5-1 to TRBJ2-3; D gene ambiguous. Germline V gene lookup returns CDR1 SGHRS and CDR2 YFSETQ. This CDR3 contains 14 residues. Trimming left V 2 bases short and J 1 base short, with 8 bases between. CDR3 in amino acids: CASSFSSGTDTQYF. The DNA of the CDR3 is TGCGCCAGCAGCTTTTCGAGCGGCACAGATACGCAGTATTTT.

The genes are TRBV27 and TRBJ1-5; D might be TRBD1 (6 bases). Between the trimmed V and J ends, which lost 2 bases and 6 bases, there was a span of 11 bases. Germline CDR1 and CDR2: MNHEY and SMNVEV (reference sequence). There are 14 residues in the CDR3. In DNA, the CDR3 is TGTGCCAGCAGTTTAAGCAGGGGTGGTCAGCCCCAGCATTTT. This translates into CASSLSRGGQPQHF.

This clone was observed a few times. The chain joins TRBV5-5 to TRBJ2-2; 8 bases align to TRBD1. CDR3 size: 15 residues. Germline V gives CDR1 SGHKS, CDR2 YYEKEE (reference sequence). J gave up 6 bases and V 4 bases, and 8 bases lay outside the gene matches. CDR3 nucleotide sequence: TGTGCCAGCAGCCTCAGGGGGCGCAACCCCGGGGAGCTGTTTTTT. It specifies CASSLRGRNPGELFF.

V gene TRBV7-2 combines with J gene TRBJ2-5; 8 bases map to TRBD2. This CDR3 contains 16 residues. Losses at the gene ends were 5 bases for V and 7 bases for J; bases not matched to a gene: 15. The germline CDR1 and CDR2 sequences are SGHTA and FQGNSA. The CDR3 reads CASSRGGISGHGTQYF. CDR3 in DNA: TGTGCCAGCAGCCGGGGGGGGATTAGCGGACATGGGACCCAGTACTTC.

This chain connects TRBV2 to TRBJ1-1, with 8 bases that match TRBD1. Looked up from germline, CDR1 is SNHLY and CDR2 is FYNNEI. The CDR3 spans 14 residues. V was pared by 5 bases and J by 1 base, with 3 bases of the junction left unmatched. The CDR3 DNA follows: TGTGCCAGCAGTTTAGGACAGGGGAACACTGAAGCTTTCTTT. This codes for CASSLGQGNTEAFF.

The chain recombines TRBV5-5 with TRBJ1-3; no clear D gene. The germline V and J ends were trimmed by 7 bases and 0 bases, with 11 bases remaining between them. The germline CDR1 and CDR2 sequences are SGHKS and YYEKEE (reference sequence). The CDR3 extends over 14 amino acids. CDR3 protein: CASVNTASGNTIYF. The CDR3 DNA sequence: TGTGCCAGCGTTAACACAGCCTCTGGAAACACCATATATTTT.